The 24 T cell receptor beta chains listed next were all sequenced from one sample in a study of tumor-infiltrating lymphocytes in primary liver carcinoma. Researchers drew blood RNA from unsorted whole blood and extracted germline DNA as well. The investigators made TCR beta cDNA from around 530 ng total RNA, using a constant-region primer. Libraries for TCR beta were built through three nested multiplex PCR rounds, which together made up a slightly modified ARM-PCR procedure. A C-beta reverse primer was combined with TRBV1-TRBV30 forward primers in the first two PCR rounds, and each round had roughly 11 cycles. TCRdb re-derived calls from the multiplex PCR reads in MiXCR, one entry per CDR3 protein. Of 300,000 to 400,000 distinct CDR3 sequences detected, around three fifths appear once; the ten largest clones hold 9% to 10%. Sequenced sample: peripheral blood. The receptor set was obtained from a man between 40 and 49 years old with primary liver carcinoma and hepatitis B virus infection.

As regards this clonotype: Because the CDR3 is missing its conserved closing phenylalanine or tryptophan, this is likely a read error. The chain links TRBV11-2 to TRBJ2-1; the D is unclear. V dropped 0 bases and J dropped 8 bases, with 8 bases sitting between them. Germline CDR1 reads SGHAT; CDR2 reads FQNNGV. This CDR3 spans 13 amino acids. In DNA, the CDR3 is TGTGCCAGCAGCTTAGAGACTGGCGATGAGCAGTTCTTA. This codes for CASSLETGDEQFL.

A remark on this clonotype: This sequence may be a read error, since a much larger clone differs from it by one base. The rearrangement joins TRBV6-6 to TRBJ2-7; 7 bases fit TRBD2. From germline, CDR1 is MNHNY and CDR2 SVGAGI (reference sequence). V was clipped by 7 bases and J by 6 bases; unmatched bases: 12. The CDR3 is 14 amino acids. This CDR3 is CASTLFAGVSEQYF. The DNA for the CDR3 is TGTGCCAGCACCCTCTTTGCGGGAGTTAGCGAGCAGTACTTC.

A remark on this clonotype: A much larger clone sits a single nucleotide away, making a read error possible. J is TRBJ1-5 and V is TRBV6-2 or TRBV6-3; D may be TRBD1 (6 bases). CDR3 length equals 16 residues. Per the germline V gene, CDR1 is MNHEY and CDR2 is SVGEGT. The CDR3 DNA reads TGTGCCAGCACCCCTTCGGGGGCGCGGGAGCATCAGCCCCACCATTTT. Translating it yields CASTPSGAREHQPHHF.

Regarding this clonotype: The junction differs from germline at one of its ends, possibly a read error. The chain combines TRBV14 with TRBJ2-1; D gene unclear. This CDR3 has 16 residues. Germline loops: CDR1 SGHDN, CDR2 FVKESK. The CDR3 DNA follows: TGTGCCGGCAGTGCCTTAGTGGGATGGGTAAACAATGAGCAGTTCTTC. Translating it yields CAGSALVGWVNNEQFF.

This clonotype has only a few counts. The rearrangement joins TRBV6-6 to TRBJ2-3, with D possibly being TRBD1 or TRBD2 (5 bases each). Germline assignment: CDR1 MNHNY and CDR2 SVGAGI (reference sequence). V lost 5 bases and J lost 10, with 16 bases in between. This CDR3 has 13 residues. CDR3 sequence (DNA): TGTGCCAGCAGTAAGGGACGGGCCCTCGCGCAGTATTTT. Its protein product is CASSKGRALAQYF.

As to this clonotype: A much bigger clone sits one base away, suggesting this may be a read error. No conserved phenylalanine or tryptophan ends this CDR3, so it is likely a read error. The genes are TRBV12-3 or TRBV12-4 and TRBJ2-7; D remains ambiguous. This CDR3 contains 13 residues. The V and J ends lost 2 bases and 2 bases respectively, with 7 bases between them. CDR3 in amino acids: CASSLQETYEQYL. Here the CDR3 DNA reads TGTGCCAGCAGTTTACAGGAGACCTACGAGCAGTACTTA.

In regard to this clonotype: At one end the junction does not follow the germline gene, possibly because of a read error. The chain joins TRBV11-2 to TRBJ2-7, with 8 positions matching TRBD2. Germline CDR1 and CDR2: SGHAT and FQNNGV. CDR3 size: 15 residues. The CDR3 nucleotides read TGTGCTAGCAGCCCGGGACTAGAGAAATCCTACGGGCAGTACTTC. Encoded protein: CASSPGLEKSYGQYF.

V is TRBV7-6 and J is TRBJ2-3; tentative D call: TRBD2 (6 bases). The germline V and J ends were trimmed by 7 bases and 0 bases, with 20 bases remaining between them. Germline V gives CDR1 SGHVS, CDR2 FNYEAQ. This CDR3 spans 17 amino acids. CDR3 sequence: CASTPTRGGISTDTQYF. CDR3 coding DNA: TGTGCCAGCACCCCGACTCGGGGAGGCATAAGCACAGATACGCAGTATTTT.

Only a few counts were recorded for this clonotype. This sequence joins TRBV4-1 and TRBJ2-1, with 9 bases fitting TRBD1. The trim removed 4 bases at V and 4 bases at J, leaving 8 bases unmatched. CDR3 size: 16 residues. Germline V gives CDR1 MGHRA, CDR2 YSYEKL. This chain's CDR3 is CASSRPGTGIYNEQFF. The CDR3 nucleotides read TGCGCCAGCAGCCGCCCCGGGACAGGGATTTACAATGAGCAGTTCTTC.

The genes are TRBV20-1 and TRBJ2-7; 10 bases map to TRBD1. After removal of 5 bases from V and 2 bases from J, the junction contained 3 bases not matched to a gene. The CDR3 is 13 residues long. Germline V gives CDR1 DFQATT, CDR2 SNEGSKA (reference sequence). CDR3 DNA sequence: TGCAGTGCTTCCGGGACAGGGGCCTACGAGCAGTACTTC. It is translated as CSASGTGAYEQYF.

This chain links TRBV7-9 with TRBJ1-5, with D hard to call. V gave up 8 bases and J gave up 3 bases, with 11 bases separating them. The germline V gene encodes CDR1 SEHNR and CDR2 FQNEAQ (reference sequence). CDR3 size: 13 residues. In DNA form, the CDR3 reads TGTGCCAGCGGCCCGGATAACAATCAGCCCCAGCATTTT. Protein sequence: CASGPDNNQPQHF.

A word on this clonotype: A read error may be the cause here, since a much bigger clone is one base away. V is TRBV6-5 and J is TRBJ2-7; D is ambiguous. The CDR3 covers 16 residues. V shed 2 bases and J shed 5 bases, with 19 bases lying between them. CDR1 and CDR2 from the germline V gene are MNHEY and SVGAGI. CDR3 sequence: CASSYKLWACADEQYF. Written as DNA, the CDR3 is TGTGCCAGCAGTTACAAGCTGTGGGCTTGCGCTGACGAGCAGTACTTC.

Of note for this clonotype: This could be a read error, since a much larger clone is one nucleotide away. The genes are TRBV6-1 and TRBJ1-5, with a tentative D call TRBD1 (5 bases). The V gene's germline CDR1 is MNHNS and CDR2 SASEGT. The CDR3 is 14 residues long. CDR3 sequence reads: CASSGGYSNQPLHF. The CDR3 DNA is TGTGCCAGCAGTGGGGGGTATAGCAATCAGCCCCTGCATTTT.

With respect to this clonotype: This may arise from a read error, as a much more abundant clone is one base away. V and J are TRBV6-1 and TRBJ1-5; D gene uncertain. The CDR3 runs to 15 residues. CDR1 is MNHNS, CDR2 SASEGT, per germline. The DNA for the CDR3 is TGTGACAGCAGTGTCCGCGGGAGGGTAGATCAGCCCCAGCATTTT. This sequence encodes CDSSVRGRVDQPQHF.

This clonotype has a handful of counts. J is TRBJ2-1 and V is TRBV10-3; 14 bases fit TRBD2. Germline lookup yields CDR1 ENHRY and CDR2 SYGVKD. CDR3 size: 18 residues. V trimming: 2 bases; J trimming: 11 bases; junction bases outside the gene matches: 14. CDR3 in amino acids: CAISEGTPGLAGGGKQFF. CDR3 bases: TGTGCCATCAGTGAGGGGACACCCGGACTAGCGGGAGGAGGGAAGCAGTTCTTC.

This clonotype was detected ten times or more. CDR3 sequence reads: CASSSGQTLYEQYF. CDR3 sequence (DNA): TGTGCCAGCAGTTCAGGACAGACCCTCTACGAGCAGTACTTC. The chain couples TRBV6-5 to TRBJ2-7; TRBD1 is a possible D gene (6 bases). Trimming pared 4 bases from V and 3 bases from J, leaving 13 bases between. Germline CDR1 reads MNHEY; CDR2 reads SVGAGI. The CDR3 spans 14 residues.

This clonotype was seen only once. The chain joins TRBV11-3 to TRBJ2-1; 7 bases agree with TRBD2. V shed 9 bases, J shed 7 bases, and the junction held 15 bases outside the gene matches. The CDR3 is made up of 15 amino acids. The germline gives CDR1 SGHNT, CDR2 YENEEA. The CDR3 nucleotides are TGTGCCAGGCAGCTGGCTAGCGGTCTAGGAAATGAGCAGTTCTTC. This codes for CARQLASGLGNEQFF.

The chain has TRBV11-1 and TRBJ1-6, with 8 bases lining up with TRBD1. V lost 5 bases to trimming and J lost 17 bases; unmatched junction nucleotides: 14. CDR1 and CDR2 (germline): SGHAT, FQDESV (reference sequence). The CDR3 is 14 residues long. The CDR3 bases are TGTGCCAGCAGCCCTCGGACAGGGAATTCACCAATCCACTTT. This codes for CASSPRTGNSPIHF.

Worth noting for this clonotype: It may be a read error: a sequence one base away is much more abundant. V gene TRBV29-1 combines with J gene TRBJ1-1, with D maybe TRBD1 (5 bases). The length of the CDR3 is 11 residues. The germline V gene encodes CDR1 SQVTM and CDR2 ANQGSEA. The CDR3, as DNA: TGCAGGGGTGGGGGGAGCACTGAAGCTTTCTTT. Amino acids: CRGGGSTEAFF.

V usage is TRBV7-8 and J usage is TRBJ2-7; a possible D gene is TRBD2 (5 bases). This CDR3 region has 12 residues. CDR1 and CDR2 (germline): SGHVS, FQNEAQ. V lost 4 bases, J lost 7 bases, and 11 bases lay in between. The CDR3 is CASSSGLREQYF. In nucleotides, the CDR3 is TGTGCCAGCAGCTCAGGACTTAGGGAGCAGTACTTC.

Worth noting for this clonotype: This may be a read error, as it is one base from a much larger clone. This rearrangement joins TRBV12-3 or TRBV12-4 to TRBJ2-5, with D possibly matching TRBD2 (6 bases). Trimming removed 8 bases at V and 7 bases at J, with 17 bases between. CDR3 length: 13 residues. The CDR3 DNA sequence: TGTGCCAGCCTGACTAACGTGGGGGGGACCCAGTACTTC. Amino acid sequence: CASLTNVGGTQYF.

The chain has TRBV5-4 and TRBJ1-6; no firm D call. V lost 5 bases to trimming and J lost 5 bases, with 11 bases between them. The germline CDR1 and CDR2 sequences are SGHNT and YYREEE (reference sequence). The CDR3 spans 14 residues. The CDR3 DNA sequence: TGTGCCAGCAGTCGGGCACGCGATAATTCACCCCTCCACTTT. It encodes CASSRARDNSPLHF.

The gene calls are TRBV24-1 and TRBJ2-1, with no clear D. V dropped 3 bases and J dropped 3 bases, with 5 bases sitting between them. This CDR3 is 13 amino acids long. Germline-derived CDR1 and CDR2 are KGHDR and SFDVKD. Here the CDR3 reads CATSDPSYNEQFF. The CDR3 coding sequence is TGTGCCACCAGTGATCCTAGCTACAATGAGCAGTTCTTC.

This clonotype was seen ten or more times. CDR3 in DNA: TGTGCCAGCAGCCCGAAGGGACTAGCGGGAGGGACGAGCACAGATACGCAGTATTTT. Translating gives CASSPKGLAGGTSTDTQYF. V and J are TRBV11-2 and TRBJ2-3; the match to TRBD2 covers 16 bases. The CDR3 is 19 residues long. Germline V gene data show CDR1 as SGHAT and CDR2 as FQNNGV. The V gene end was trimmed by 5 bases and the J gene end by 0 bases; junction bases not matched to a gene: 8.